This T cell receptor beta chain was profiled in a study of OX40 agonist ivuxolimab in advanced cancers. Note on this clone: Its matching antigen is unknown.

Germline V gene sequence: CDR1 SEHNR, CDR2 FQNEAQ (reference sequence). This CDR3 is 16 amino acids long. V lost 2 bases and J 8 bases, leaving 20 bases between the germline ends. Repertoires were generated with immunoSEQ multiplex PCR, while TCRdb's copy carries only in-frame clones and drops some. The table lists 70,000 to 90,000 clones, 90% of them singletons. The study's findings and limits: Undetermined was the antigen specificity of the expanded peripheral T cells.

This clonotype was obtained from an adult with an advanced solid tumor such as melanoma, head and neck, liver or kidney cancer. The sample consisted of CD4+ or CD8+ T cells sorted from blood, taken in a trial of the OX40 agonist ivuxolimab. This chain connects TRBV7-9 to TRBJ2-3; unclear D gene. CDR3 in amino acids: CASSLRSISSEATQYF. The CDR3, as DNA: TGTGCCAGCAGCTTAAGGTCCATATCGTCCGAAGCTACGCAGTATTTT.